These 8 T cell receptor beta chains share one sample of origin, sequenced in a study of response to subunit inactivated influenza vaccine. A single record per CDR3 protein comes from TCRdb applying MiXCR to the RT-PCR reads. Here the sample spans about 700,000 distinct CDR3 sequences, around 13% being singletons. The specimen was PBMCs from blood, collected around two weeks before vaccination. These receptors were obtained from a man aged 50 or older who received an inactivated influenza vaccine.

The V and J genes are TRBV11-1 and TRBJ2-3, with 13 positions matching TRBD2. The germline V gene has CDR1 SGHAT and CDR2 FQDESV (reference sequence). The CDR3 sequence is 20 residues long. Unmatched junction bases numbered 11, after V lost 2 bases and J lost 0 bases. CDR3 sequence reads: CASSLNPRELAGGSTDTQYF. CDR3 sequence (DNA): TGTGCCAGCAGCTTAAACCCCAGAGAACTAGCGGGGGGGAGCACAGATACGCAGTATTTT.

The sample holds many counts of this clonotype. The gene calls are TRBV7-6 and TRBJ2-7, with 10 bases identical to TRBD1. The CDR3 length is 18 residues. Germline CDR1 reads SGHVS; CDR2 reads FNYEAQ. Trimming at V came to 3 bases and at J to 6 bases, leaving 17 bases not matched to a gene. The DNA for the CDR3 is TGTGCCAGCAGCTTGGGGGTTACCGGGACAGGGGCGCTCGGCGAGCAGTACTTC. It specifies CASSLGVTGTGALGEQYF.

This clonotype has just a few counts. The rearrangement links TRBV4-1 to TRBJ1-1; no reliable D call. V was clipped by 2 bases and J by 1 base, with 8 bases between them. Per germline, CDR1 MGHRA and CDR2 YSYEKL. The CDR3 extends over 14 amino acids. The CDR3 region has the DNA TGCGCCAGCAGCCAAAAGGATACGAACACTGAAGCTTTCTTT. It yields the protein CASSQKDTNTEAFF.

This clonotype has only one observation. The V and J genes are TRBV20-1 and TRBJ2-1; a weak D match, TRBD1 (6 bases). CDR3 length: 17 residues. The V end was cut by 4 bases, the J end by 4 bases, with 23 bases between. The V gene's germline CDR1 is DFQATT and CDR2 SNEGSKA (reference sequence). CDR3 sequence: CSATRWPTSGQYNEQFF. Here the CDR3 DNA reads TGCAGTGCTACTCGATGGCCTACTTCGGGACAATACAATGAGCAGTTCTTC.

This clonotype was recorded a few times. The chain uses TRBV7-9 and TRBJ2-2, with TRBD1 as a possible D gene (5 bases). The CDR3 is 17 residues long. The V and J ends lost 5 bases and 0 bases respectively, with 16 bases between them. Germline V lookup: CDR1 SEHNR, CDR2 FQNEAQ (reference sequence). In nucleotides, the CDR3 is TGTGCCAGCAGCAACAGGACATGGTTGGCGAACACCGGGGAGCTGTTTTTT. Translation gives CASSNRTWLANTGELFF.

This clonotype has more than one count but fewer than ten. The V call is TRBV6-1, the J call TRBJ2-5; 7 nucleotides match TRBD1. The V segment lost 6 bases and the J segment 2 bases; nucleotides outside the gene matches: 6. Germline V CDR1 and CDR2: MNHNS, SASEGT. This CDR3 has 14 residues. The chain's CDR3 is CASSRRDSQETQYF. The CDR3 DNA reads as TGTGCCAGCAGCCGTCGGGACAGTCAAGAGACCCAGTACTTC.

This clonotype was seen a few times. The chain combines TRBV10-3 with TRBJ2-3, with D possibly TRBD2 on 6 matching bases. This CDR3 contains 14 residues. Germline CDR1 and CDR2: ENHRY and SYGVKD. V was cut by 3 bases and J by 9 bases, with 16 bases left in between. CDR3 nucleotides: TGTGCCATCAGTGATAGGCCGGCGGCGGGGACGCAGTATTTT. Translation gives CAISDRPAAGTQYF.

The V call is TRBV27, the J call TRBJ1-5; no clear D gene. From germline, CDR1 is MNHEY and CDR2 SMNVEV (reference sequence). With 2 bases removed from V and 4 bases from J, the gap between germline ends came to 15 bases. The CDR3 spans 16 residues. In DNA form, the CDR3 reads TGTGCCAGCAGTTTAAACTATGGAACACAAAATCAGCCCCAGCATTTT. This codes for CASSLNYGTQNQPQHF.